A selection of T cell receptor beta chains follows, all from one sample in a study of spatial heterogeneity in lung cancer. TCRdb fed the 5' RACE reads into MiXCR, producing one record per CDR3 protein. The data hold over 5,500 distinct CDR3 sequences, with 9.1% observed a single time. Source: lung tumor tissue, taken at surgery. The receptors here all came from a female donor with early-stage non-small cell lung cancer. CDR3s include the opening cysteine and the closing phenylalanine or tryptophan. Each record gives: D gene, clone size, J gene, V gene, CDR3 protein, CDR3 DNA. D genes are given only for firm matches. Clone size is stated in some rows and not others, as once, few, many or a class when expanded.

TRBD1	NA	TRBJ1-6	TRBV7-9	CASSSQGGNSPLHF	TGTGCCAGCAGCTCGCAGGGGGGTAATTCACCCCTCCACTTT
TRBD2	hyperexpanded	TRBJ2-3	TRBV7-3	CASSSGLATDTQYF	TGTGCCAGCAGCTCGGGACTAGCGACAGATACGCAGTATTTT
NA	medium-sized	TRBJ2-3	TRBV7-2	CASSLAGGPRTDTQYF	TGTGCCAGCAGCTTAGCAGGGGGGCCACGCACAGATACGCAGTATTTT
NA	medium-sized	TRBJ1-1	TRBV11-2	CASSFRRGRNRNTEAFF	TGTGCCAGCAGCTTCCGGCGAGGGAGGAATAGGAACACTGAAGCTTTCTTT
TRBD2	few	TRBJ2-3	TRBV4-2	CASSLGLPPSTDTQYF	TGTGCCAGCAGCCTGGGACTACCCCCTAGCACAGATACGCAGTATTTT
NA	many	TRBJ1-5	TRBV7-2	CASSLDSSPQHF	TGTGCCAGCAGCTTAGATAGCAGTCCCCAGCATTTT
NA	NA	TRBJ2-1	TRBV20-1	CSARAGQSQQFF	TGCAGTGCTAGAGCCGGCCAGAGCCAGCAGTTCTTC
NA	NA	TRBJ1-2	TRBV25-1	CASSEPLAGYGYTF	TGTGCCAGCAGTGAACCCCTGGCAGGTTATGGCTACACCTTC
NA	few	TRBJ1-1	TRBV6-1	CASGWEGESGTEAFF	TGTGCCAGTGGTTGGGAGGGGGAGTCAGGCACTGAAGCTTTCTTT
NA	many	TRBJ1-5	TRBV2	CASSSSTVNQPQHF	TGTGCCAGCAGTAGTTCGACCGTAAATCAGCCCCAGCATTTT
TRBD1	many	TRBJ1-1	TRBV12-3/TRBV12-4	CASSLAPVDRDTEAFF	TGTGCCAGCAGTTTAGCGCCGGTGGACAGGGACACTGAAGCTTTCTTT
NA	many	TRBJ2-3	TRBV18	CASSPMDTQYF	TGTGCCAGCTCACCGATGGATACGCAGTATTTT
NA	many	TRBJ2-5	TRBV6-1	CASRLDNNQETQYF	TGTGCCAGCAGACTTGACAATAACCAAGAGACCCAGTACTTC
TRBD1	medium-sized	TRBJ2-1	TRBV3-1	CASSRPTGARFF	TGTGCCAGCAGCCGACCGACAGGGGCGCGGTTCTTC
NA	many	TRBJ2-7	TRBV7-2	CASSFLRNYEQYF	TGTGCCAGCAGCTTCCTCAGGAATTACGAGCAGTACTTC
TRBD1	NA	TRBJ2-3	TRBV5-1	CASSEGQAVDTQYF	TGCGCCAGCAGCGAGGGACAGGCCGTAGATACGCAGTATTTT
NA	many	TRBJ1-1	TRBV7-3	CASSLSQLNTEAFF	TGTGCCAGCAGCTTAAGTCAGCTGAACACTGAAGCTTTCTTT
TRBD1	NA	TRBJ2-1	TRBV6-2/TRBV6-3	CASSLWTGASNEQFF	TGTGCCAGCAGTCTCTGGACAGGGGCGAGTAATGAGCAGTTCTTC
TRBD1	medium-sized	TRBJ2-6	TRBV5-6	CASSLNRGSGANVLTF	TGTGCCAGCAGCTTGAACAGGGGATCCGGGGCCAACGTCCTGACTTTC
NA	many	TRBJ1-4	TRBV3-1	CASSPMQAPNEKLFF	TGTGCCAGCAGTCCTATGCAAGCCCCTAATGAAAAACTGTTTTTT
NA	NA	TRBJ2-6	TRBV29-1	CSVDLGGSGANVLTF	TGCAGCGTTGATCTCGGCGGCTCTGGGGCCAACGTCCTGACTTTC
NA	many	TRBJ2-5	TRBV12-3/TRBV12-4	CASSFRGPQETQYF	TGTGCCAGCAGTTTTAGGGGTCCTCAAGAGACCCAGTACTTC
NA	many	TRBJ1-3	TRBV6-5	CASSYSRGIHSGNTIYF	TGTGCCAGCAGTTACTCGAGGGGGATTCACTCTGGAAACACCATATATTTT
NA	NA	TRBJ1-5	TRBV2	CASSGEVVQPQHF	TGTGCCAGCAGTGGGGAGGTGGTACAGCCCCAGCATTTT
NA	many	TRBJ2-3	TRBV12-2	CASRPRDSQTPTPF	TGTGCAAGTCGCCCCCGGGACTCTCAAACTCCTACCCCCTTT
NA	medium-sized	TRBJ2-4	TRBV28	CASGEIAKNIQYF	TGTGCCAGTGGCGAAATAGCCAAAAACATTCAGTACTTC